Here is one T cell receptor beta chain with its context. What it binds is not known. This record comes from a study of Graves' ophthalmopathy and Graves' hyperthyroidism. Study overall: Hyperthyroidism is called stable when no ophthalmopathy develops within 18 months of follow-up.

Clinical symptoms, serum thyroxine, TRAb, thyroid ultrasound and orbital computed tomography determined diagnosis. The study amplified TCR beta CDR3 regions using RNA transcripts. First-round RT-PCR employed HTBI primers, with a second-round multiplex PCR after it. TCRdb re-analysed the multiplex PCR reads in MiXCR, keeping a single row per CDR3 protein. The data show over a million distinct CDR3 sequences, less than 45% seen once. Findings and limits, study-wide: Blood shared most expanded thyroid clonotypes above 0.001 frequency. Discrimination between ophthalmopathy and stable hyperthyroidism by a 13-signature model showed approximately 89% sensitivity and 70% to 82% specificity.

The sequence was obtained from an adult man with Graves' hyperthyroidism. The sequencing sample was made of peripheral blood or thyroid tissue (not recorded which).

CDR3 DNA sequence: TGTGCCAGCAGTTTGGGGTCCCGGTCCCCCCAGTACTTC. Translation: CASSLGSRSPQYF. V is TRBV12-3 or TRBV12-4 and J is TRBJ2-5, with D hard to call. The CDR3 contains 13 residues. V was trimmed by 3 bases and J by 9 bases, leaving 14 bases between them.